This TCR beta chain was recovered during a study of tissue T cells after allogeneic stem cell transplantation. Overall study results and limits: Sampling depth was limited, and the cohort was small and clinically varied. Across patients, clones rarely overlapped, yet motif clusters were shared tissue-specifically. In patients and mice, blood and spleen missed much of tissue repertoire. Anatomically similar tissues had similar TCR repertoires within each patient.

CDR3 length: 16 amino acids. Germline V gene lookup returns CDR1 SNHLY and CDR2 FYNGKV (reference sequence). V lost 1 base to trimming and J lost 7 bases; unmatched junction nucleotides: 5. Sequencing used immunoSEQ multiplex PCR; TCRdb keeps in-frame clones, though not all of them. Of about 48,000 clones in the sample, 73% were seen once. On this clone: Its antigen remains unidentified. Gene names are mouse gene names. The read comes to an end 1 residue before the CDR3 does, leaving the germline J gene to fill in the end.

V and J are TRBV3 and TRBJ1-4; 11 bases fit TRBD1. Sequences were obtained from sorted cells pooled from one or two spleens. The sequence came from a pool of C57BL/6 mice in good health. CDR3 sequence reads: CASSLEGTGGGERLFF. The covered CDR3 bases are TGTGCCAGCAGCTTAGAAGGGACAGGGGGAGGCGAAAGATTATTT.